One sample yielded the 3 T cell receptor beta chains listed below, sequenced in a study of identical twins. Using its own MiXCR run on the 5' RACE reads, TCRdb lists one record per CDR3 protein. The data show about 730,000 distinct CDR3 sequences, over 20% seen once. The same sample was also studied in work on T cells expressing NK-cell markers.

Sequenced sample: PBMCs. All receptors come from a woman between 18 and 29 years old in good health.

This clonotype was counted a few times. The rearrangement links TRBV5-1 to TRBJ2-5, with D possibly being TRBD2 (5 bases). V lost 5 bases and J lost 1, with 15 bases in between. This CDR3 is built from 15 residues. Germline-derived CDR1 and CDR2 are SGHRS and YFSETQ. The CDR3 region has the DNA TGCGCCAGCAGAACCGATCTAGCACCCCAAGAGACCCAGTACTTC. Translated, it gives CASRTDLAPQETQYF.

V usage is TRBV7-9 and J usage is TRBJ2-3; 8 bases match TRBD1. The J segment lost 7 bases and the V segment lost 4 bases, leaving 7 bases of the junction unmatched. Germline CDR1 SEHNR, CDR2 FQNEAQ (reference sequence). CDR3 size: 14 residues. The CDR3 loop reads CASSSLGQDYTQYF. CDR3 nucleotide sequence: TGTGCCAGCAGCTCCTTGGGACAGGATTATACGCAGTATTTT.

This clonotype was detected only a few times. The rearrangement uses TRBV20-1 and TRBJ2-1; D unclear. V was shortened by 3 bases and J by 8 bases, with 8 bases between the two germline ends. CDR1 and CDR2 (germline): DFQATT, SNEGSKA (reference sequence). This CDR3 region has 11 residues. CDR3 nucleotides: TGCAGTGCTAGGGTAGTCTATGAGCAGTTCTTC. Translating it yields CSARVVYEQFF.